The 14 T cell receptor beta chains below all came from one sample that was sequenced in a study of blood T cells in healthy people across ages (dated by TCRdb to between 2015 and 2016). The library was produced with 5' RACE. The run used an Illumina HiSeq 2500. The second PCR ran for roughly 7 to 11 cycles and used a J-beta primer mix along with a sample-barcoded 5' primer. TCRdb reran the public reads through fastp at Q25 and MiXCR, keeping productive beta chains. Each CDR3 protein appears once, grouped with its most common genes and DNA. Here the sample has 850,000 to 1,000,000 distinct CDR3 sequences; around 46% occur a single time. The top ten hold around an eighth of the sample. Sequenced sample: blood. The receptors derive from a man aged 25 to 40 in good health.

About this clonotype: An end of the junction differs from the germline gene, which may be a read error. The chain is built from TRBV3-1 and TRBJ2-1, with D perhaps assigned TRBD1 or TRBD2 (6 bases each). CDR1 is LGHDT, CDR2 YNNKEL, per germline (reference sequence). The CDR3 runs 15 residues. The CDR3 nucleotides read TGTGCCGGCAGCCAAGTGAGGGGGGACTACAATGAGCAGTTCTTC. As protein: CAGSQVRGDYNEQFF.

The CDR3 sequence: CASSQDHRGAAYGYTF. DNA of the CDR3: TGCGCCAGCAGCCAAGATCACCGGGGGGCAGCCTATGGCTACACCTTC. This chain joins TRBV4-1 and TRBJ1-2; D is possibly TRBD1 (6 bases). Trimming removed 0 bases at V and 4 bases at J, with 15 bases between. The length of the CDR3 is 16 residues. Germline CDR1 and CDR2: MGHRA and YSYEKL.

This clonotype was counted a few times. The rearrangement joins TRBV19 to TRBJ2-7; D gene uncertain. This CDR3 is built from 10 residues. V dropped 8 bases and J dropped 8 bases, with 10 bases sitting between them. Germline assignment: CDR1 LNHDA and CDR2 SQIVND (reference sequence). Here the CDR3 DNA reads TGTGCCAGTGGAACCACACAGCAGTACTTC. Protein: CASGTTQQYF.

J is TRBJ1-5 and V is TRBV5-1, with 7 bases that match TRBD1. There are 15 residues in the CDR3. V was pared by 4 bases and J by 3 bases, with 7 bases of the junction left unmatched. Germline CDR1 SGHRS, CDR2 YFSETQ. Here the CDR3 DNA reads TGCGCCAGCAGCCAATGGGACAGCTCCAATCAGCCCCAGCATTTT. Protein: CASSQWDSSNQPQHF.

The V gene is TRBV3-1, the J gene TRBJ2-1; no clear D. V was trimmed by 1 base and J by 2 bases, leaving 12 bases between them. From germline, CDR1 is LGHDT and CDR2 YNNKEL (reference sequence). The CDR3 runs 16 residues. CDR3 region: CASSQGTSNTYNEQFF. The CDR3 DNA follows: TGTGCCAGCAGCCAAGGCACAAGCAACACCTACAATGAGCAGTTCTTC.

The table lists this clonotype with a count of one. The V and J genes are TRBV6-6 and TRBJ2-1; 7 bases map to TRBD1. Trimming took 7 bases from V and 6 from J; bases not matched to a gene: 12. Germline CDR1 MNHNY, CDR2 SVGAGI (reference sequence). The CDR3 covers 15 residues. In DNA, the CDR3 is TGTGCCAGCACCGAACCGGGACAGCCCCTCAATGAGCAGTTCTTC. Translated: CASTEPGQPLNEQFF.

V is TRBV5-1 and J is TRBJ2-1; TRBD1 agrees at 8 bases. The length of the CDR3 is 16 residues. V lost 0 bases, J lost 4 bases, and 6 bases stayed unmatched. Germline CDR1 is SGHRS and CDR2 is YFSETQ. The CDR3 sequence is CASSLGTGNRYNEQFF. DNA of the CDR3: TGCGCCAGCAGCTTGGGGACAGGGAATCGATACAATGAGCAGTTCTTC.

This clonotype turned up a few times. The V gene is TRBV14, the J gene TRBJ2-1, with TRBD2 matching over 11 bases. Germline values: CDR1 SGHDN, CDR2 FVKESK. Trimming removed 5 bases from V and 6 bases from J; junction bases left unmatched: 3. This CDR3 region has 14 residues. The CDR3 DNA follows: TGTGCCAGCAGCATGACTAGCGGGGTCAATGAGCAGTTCTTC. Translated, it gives CASSMTSGVNEQFF.

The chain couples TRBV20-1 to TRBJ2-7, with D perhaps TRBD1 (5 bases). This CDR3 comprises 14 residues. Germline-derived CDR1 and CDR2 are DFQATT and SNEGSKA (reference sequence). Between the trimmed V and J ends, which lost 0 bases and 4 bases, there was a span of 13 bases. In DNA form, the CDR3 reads TGCAGTGCTAGAGATCGCAGGGAACTTTACGAGCAGTACTTC. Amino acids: CSARDRRELYEQYF.

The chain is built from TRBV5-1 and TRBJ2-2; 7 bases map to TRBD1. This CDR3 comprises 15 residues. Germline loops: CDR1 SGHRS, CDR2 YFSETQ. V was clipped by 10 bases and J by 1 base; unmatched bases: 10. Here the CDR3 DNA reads TGCGCCGGCACCGATAGGACAGGGAACACCGGGGAGCTGTTTTTT. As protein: CAGTDRTGNTGELFF. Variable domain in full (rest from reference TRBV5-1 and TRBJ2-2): KAGVTQTPRYLIKTRGQQVTLSCSPISGHRSVSWYQQTPGQGLQFLFEYFSETQRNKGNFPGRFSGRQFSNSRSEMNVSTLELGDSALYLCAGTDRTGNTGELFFGEGSRLTVL.

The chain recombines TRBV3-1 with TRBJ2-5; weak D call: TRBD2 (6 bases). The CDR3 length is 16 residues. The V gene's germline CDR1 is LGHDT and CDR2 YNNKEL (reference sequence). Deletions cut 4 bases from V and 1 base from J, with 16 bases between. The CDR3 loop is CASSPNSGTRQETQYF. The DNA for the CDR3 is TGTGCCAGCAGCCCGAATAGCGGAACTCGCCAAGAGACCCAGTACTTC.

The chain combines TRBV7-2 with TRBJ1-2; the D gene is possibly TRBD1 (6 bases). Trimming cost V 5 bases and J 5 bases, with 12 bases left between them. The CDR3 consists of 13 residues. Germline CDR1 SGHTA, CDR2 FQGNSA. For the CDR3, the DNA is TGTGCCAGCAGCCCACATGGACAGTATGGCTACACCTTC. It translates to CASSPHGQYGYTF.

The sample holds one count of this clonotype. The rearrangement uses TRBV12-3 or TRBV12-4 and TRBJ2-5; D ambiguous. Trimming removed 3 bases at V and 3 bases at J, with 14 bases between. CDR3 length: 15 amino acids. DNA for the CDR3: TGTGCCAGCAGTTTGGCGCAGGACGAAAAAGAGACCCAGTACTTC. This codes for CASSLAQDEKETQYF.

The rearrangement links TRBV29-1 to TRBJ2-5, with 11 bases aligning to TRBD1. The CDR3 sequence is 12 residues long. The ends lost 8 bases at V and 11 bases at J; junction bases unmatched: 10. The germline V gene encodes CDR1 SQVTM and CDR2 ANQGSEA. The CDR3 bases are TGCAGCATTCGGACAGGGGGCGGGGAGCAGTACTTC. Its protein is CSIRTGGGEQYF. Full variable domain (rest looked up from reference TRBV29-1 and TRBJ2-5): SAVISQKPSRDICQRGTSLTIQCQVDSQVTMMFWYRQQPGQSLTLIATANQGSEATYESGFVIDKFPISRPNLTFSTLTVSNMSPEDSSIYLCSIRTGGGEQYFGPGTRLLVL.